Listed below are T cell receptor beta chains from one sample, sequenced in a study of control samples from healthy donors and cancer patients. Clones were sequenced by immunoSEQ multiplex PCR, and TCRdb holds only the in-frame ones, with some missing. This table has about 150,000 clones, 85% to 95% appearing once. Material: PBMCs. The receptors here all came from a man aged 60 to 69 with colorectal cancer. The CDR3 runs from the conserved cysteine through the conserved F or W. D genes are given only for firm matches. Clone size appears in some rows only: once, few, many, or a class for an expanded clone.

v_call	clone_size	d_call	j_call	cdr3_nt	cdr3_aa
TRBV12-3/TRBV12-4	NA	NA	TRBJ1-2	TGTGCCAGCAGTCTGACTCAGAGGCATGGCTACACCTTC	CASSLTQRHGYTF
TRBV7-2	NA	NA	TRBJ2-5	TGTGCCAGCAGCTTAAGGAAAGGGAACCAAGAGACCCAGTACTTC	CASSLRKGNQETQYF
TRBV9	NA	NA	TRBJ2-1	TGTGCCAGCAGCGTAGCTTCCAGCTCCTACAATGAGCAGTTCTTC	CASSVASSSYNEQFF
TRBV28	NA	TRBD1	TRBJ1-5	TGTGCCAGCAGTTGGGACAGGACTCAGCCCCAGCATTTT	CASSWDRTQPQHF
TRBV7-8	NA	TRBD1	TRBJ2-7	TGTGCCAGCAGCCTCCGGGACAGGGCCCACGAGCAGTACTTC	CASSLRDRAHEQYF
TRBV2	NA	NA	TRBJ1-5	TGTGCCAGCAGTGAAGTTTTTGGGGGCACCAGCAATCAGCCCCAGCATTTT	CASSEVFGGTSNQPQHF
TRBV2	NA	NA	TRBJ2-1	TGTGCCAGCGGGGGGCACTACAATGAGCAGTTCTTC	CASGGHYNEQFF
TRBV7-9	NA	NA	TRBJ2-5	TGTGCCAGCAGCTTAGACCTCGCCGGGGGAGGTGTGTCGTGGCCGTACTTC	CASSLDLAGGGVSWPYF
TRBV28	NA	NA	TRBJ1-5	TGTGCCACCACAGGGAACGGTCAGCCCCAGCATTTT	CATTGNGQPQHF
TRBV13	NA	TRBD1	TRBJ1-4	TGTGCCAGCAGATACCGGGACAGTAATGAAAAACTGTTTTTT	CASRYRDSNEKLFF
TRBV18	NA	NA	TRBJ1-1	TGTGCCAGCTCACCACCGGGAGGGAACACTGAAGCTTTCTTT	CASSPPGGNTEAFF
TRBV24-1	NA	TRBD2	TRBJ2-3	TGTGCCACCAGTGAGGGTTTAGGGTCTAGCGGGGGGGCGGGCACAGATACGCAGTATTTT	CATSEGLGSSGGAGTDTQYF
TRBV5-1	NA	TRBD1	TRBJ1-1	TGCGCCAGCAGCTGGGGACAGGAGAACACTGAAGCTTTCTTT	CASSWGQENTEAFF
TRBV19	once	TRBD1	TRBJ2-1	TGTGCCAGTTTAGCCCCTTGGCACGCGACAGAACCGGGACAGGGGGCCTACAATGAGCAGTTCTTC	CASLAPWHATEPGQGAYNEQFF
TRBV30	NA	TRBD1	TRBJ1-5	TGTGCCTGGAGTCAGCAGGGGGATCAGCCCCAGCATTTT	CAWSQQGDQPQHF
TRBV6-1	NA	NA	TRBJ2-5	TGTGCCAGCAGTGATCCCCCGGTTGGTTTGGGGGAGACCCAGTACTTC	CASSDPPVGLGETQYF
TRBV4-1	once	NA	TRBJ1-1	TGCGCCAGCAGGGTCGGGGGGCCGAACACTGAAGCTTTCTTT	CASRVGGPNTEAFF
TRBV10-1	once	NA	TRBJ2-2	TGCGCCAGCAGTGAGCCAGGGAGCCCCGGGGAGCTGTTTTTT	CASSEPGSPGELFF
TRBV4-3	NA	NA	TRBJ1-5	TGCGCCAGCAGCCAAGAAACAGCTAGCAATCAGCCCCAGCATTTT	CASSQETASNQPQHF
TRBV9	NA	NA	TRBJ2-2	TGTGCCAGCAGCGTAATGGTGGGGACGAACACCGGGGAGCTGTTTTTT	CASSVMVGTNTGELFF
TRBV19	NA	TRBD2	TRBJ2-2	TGTGCCAGTAGTATTCGCGGGGGGGCCGGGTCCGGGGAGCTGTTTTTT	CASSIRGGAGSGELFF